This note documents a single T cell receptor (beta chain) sequence. The target antigen is unknown. The junction does not match germline at one end; this may be a read error. This sample's RNA came from whole unsorted tissue. More than 3 cm separated this lung sample from the edge of the tumor. Three rounds of nested PCR, following a modified ARM-PCR protocol, produced the TCRbeta library. TCRdb reprocessed the multiplex PCR reads with MiXCR, giving one entry per CDR3 protein. Here the sample spans about 80,000 distinct CDR3 sequences, roughly 80% being singletons. The data originate from a study of tumor and adjacent non-tumor tissue in lung cancer. Whole-study findings and limits: In normal lung, the top 100 clones were significantly more dominant than in tumor. Patients with more diverse tumor TCRs had worse survival.

The CDR3 loop spans 15 amino acids. Germline loops: CDR1 DFQATT, CDR2 SNEGSKA (reference sequence). Sample: distant non-tumor lung tissue. This clonotype originated in a man in his 60s with non-small cell lung cancer. The chain links TRBV20-1 to TRBJ2-3; 9 bases fit TRBD2. CDR3 in DNA: TGCAATGCTAGAGTCAGCGGGGGGTGGGCAGAAACGCAGTATTTT. Translated: CNARVSGGWAETQYF.